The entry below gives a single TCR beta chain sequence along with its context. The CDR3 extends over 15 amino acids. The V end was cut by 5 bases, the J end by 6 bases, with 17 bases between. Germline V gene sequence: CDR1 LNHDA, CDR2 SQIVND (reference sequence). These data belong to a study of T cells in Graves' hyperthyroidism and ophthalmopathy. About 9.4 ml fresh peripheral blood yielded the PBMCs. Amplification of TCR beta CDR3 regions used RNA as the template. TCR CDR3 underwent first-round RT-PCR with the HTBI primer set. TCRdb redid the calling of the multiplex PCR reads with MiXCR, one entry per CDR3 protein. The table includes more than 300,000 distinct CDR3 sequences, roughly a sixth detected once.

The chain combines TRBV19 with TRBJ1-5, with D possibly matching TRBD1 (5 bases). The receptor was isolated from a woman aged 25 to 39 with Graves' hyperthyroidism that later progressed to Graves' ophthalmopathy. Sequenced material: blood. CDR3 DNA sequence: TGTGCCAGTAGTCCTAACCACCAAAGGGGTCAGCCCCAGCATTTT. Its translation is CASSPNHQRGQPQHF.